This TCR beta chain appears in the sequencing data of a study of CD8+CD57+ T cells in acquired aplastic anemia. The overall study: Sorted CD4+ and CD8+ cells yielded 2.5 to 3.5 ug of DNA on average. The study, taken as a whole, reports: No significant patient-versus-control difference appeared in CD8+ Simpson's diversity.

CDR1 is ENHRY and CDR2 is SYGVKD in the germline V gene. V shed 6 bases, J shed 4 bases, and the junction held 6 bases outside the gene matches. This CDR3 has 14 amino acids. Concerning this clonotype: What it binds is not known.

Patients who underwent sequencing had shown CD8+CD57+ cell expansion by flow cytometry. The patients, all of them, had severe acquired aplastic anemia. For CDR3 and TCR beta VDJ profiling, genomic DNA was the template used. TCRdb re-called the reads with MiXCR, one entry per CDR3 protein. Of roughly 170,000 distinct CDR3 sequences detected, about 50% appear once; the ten largest clones hold approximately 12%. The TCR was taken from a human donor with aplastic anemia. V is TRBV10-3 and J is TRBJ2-7; TRBD1 matches 10 bases. Material: sorted CD4+, CD8+, or CD8+CD57+ T cells (not recorded which) from PBMCs. The CDR3 region has the DNA TGTGCCATCAGGGCGACAGGGGGCGATTACGAGCAGTACTTC. Translated, it gives CAIRATGGDYEQYF.